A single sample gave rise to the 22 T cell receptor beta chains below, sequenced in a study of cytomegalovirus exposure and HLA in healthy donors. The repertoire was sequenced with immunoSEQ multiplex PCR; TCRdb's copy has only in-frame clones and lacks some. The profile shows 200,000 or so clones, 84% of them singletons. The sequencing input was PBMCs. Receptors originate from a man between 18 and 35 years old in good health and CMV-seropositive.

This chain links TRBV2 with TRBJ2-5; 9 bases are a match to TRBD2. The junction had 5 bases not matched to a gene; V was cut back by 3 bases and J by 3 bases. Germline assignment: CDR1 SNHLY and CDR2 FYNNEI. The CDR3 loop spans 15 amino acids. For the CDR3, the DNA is TGTGCCAGCAGTGAGGCGGCGGGAGGGGAAGAGACCCAGTACTTC. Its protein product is CASSEAAGGEETQYF. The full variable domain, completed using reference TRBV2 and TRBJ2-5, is EPEVTQTPSHQVTQMGQEVILRCVPISNHLYFYWYRQILGQKVEFLVSFYNNEISEKSEIFDDQFSVERPDGSNFTLKIRSTKLEDSAMYFCASSEAAGGEETQYFGPGTRLLVL.

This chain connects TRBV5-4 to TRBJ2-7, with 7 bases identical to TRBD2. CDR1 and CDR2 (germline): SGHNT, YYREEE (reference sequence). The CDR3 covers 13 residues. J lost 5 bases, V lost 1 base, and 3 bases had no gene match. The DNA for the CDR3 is TGTGCCAGCAGCTTGCGGGGAGGGGACGAGCAGTACTTC. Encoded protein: CASSLRGGDEQYF.

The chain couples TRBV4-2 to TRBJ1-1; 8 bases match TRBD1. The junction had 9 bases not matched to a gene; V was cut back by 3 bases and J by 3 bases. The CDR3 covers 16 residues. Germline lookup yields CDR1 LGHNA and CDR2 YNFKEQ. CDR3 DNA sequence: TGTGCCAGCAGCCATCCCCGGACAGGGTCGGACACTGAAGCTTTCTTT. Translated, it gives CASSHPRTGSDTEAFF.

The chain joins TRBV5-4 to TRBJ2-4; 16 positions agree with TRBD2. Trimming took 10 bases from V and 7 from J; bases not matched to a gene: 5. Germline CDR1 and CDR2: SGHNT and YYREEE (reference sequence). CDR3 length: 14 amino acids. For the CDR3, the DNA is TGTGCCGGGGGACTAGCGGGAGGGGGGAACATTCAGTACTTC. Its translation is CAGGLAGGGNIQYF.

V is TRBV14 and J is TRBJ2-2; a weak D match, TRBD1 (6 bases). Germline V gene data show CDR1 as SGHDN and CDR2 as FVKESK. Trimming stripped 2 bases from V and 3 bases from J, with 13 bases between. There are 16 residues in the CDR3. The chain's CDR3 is CASSQLRQAYTGELFF. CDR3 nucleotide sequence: TGTGCCAGCAGCCAACTTAGACAGGCCTACACCGGGGAGCTGTTTTTT. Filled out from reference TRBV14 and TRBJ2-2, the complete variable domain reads EAGVTQFPSHSVIEKGQTVTLRCDPISGHDNLYWYRRVMGKEIKFLLHFVKESKQDESGMPNNRFLAERTGGTYSTLKVQPAELEDSGVYFCASSQLRQAYTGELFFGEGSRLTVL.

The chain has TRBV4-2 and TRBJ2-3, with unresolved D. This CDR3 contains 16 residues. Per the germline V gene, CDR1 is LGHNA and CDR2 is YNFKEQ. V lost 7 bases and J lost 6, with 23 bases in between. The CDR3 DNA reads TGTGCCAGCATTCGGCCCCAGCGAAGTACCGCGGATACGCAGTATTTT. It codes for CASIRPQRSTADTQYF.

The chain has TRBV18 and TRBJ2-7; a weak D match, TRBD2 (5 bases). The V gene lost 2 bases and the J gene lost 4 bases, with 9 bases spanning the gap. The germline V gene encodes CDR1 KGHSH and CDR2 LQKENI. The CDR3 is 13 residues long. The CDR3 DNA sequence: TGTGCCAGCTCACCAGCGCGGGTTTACGAGCAGTACTTC. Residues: CASSPARVYEQYF. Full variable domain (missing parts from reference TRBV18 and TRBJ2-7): NAGVMQNPRHLVRRRGQEARLRCSPMKGHSHVYWYRQLPEEGLKFMVYLQKENIIDESGMPKERFSAEFPKEGPSILRIQQVVRGDSAAYFCASSPARVYEQYFGPGTRLTVT.

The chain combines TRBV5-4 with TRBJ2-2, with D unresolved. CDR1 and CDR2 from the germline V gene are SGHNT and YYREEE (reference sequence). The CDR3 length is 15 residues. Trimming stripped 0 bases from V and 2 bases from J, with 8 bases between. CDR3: CASSLVTTNTGELFF. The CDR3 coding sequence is TGTGCCAGCAGCTTGGTAACCACAAACACCGGGGAGCTGTTTTTT.

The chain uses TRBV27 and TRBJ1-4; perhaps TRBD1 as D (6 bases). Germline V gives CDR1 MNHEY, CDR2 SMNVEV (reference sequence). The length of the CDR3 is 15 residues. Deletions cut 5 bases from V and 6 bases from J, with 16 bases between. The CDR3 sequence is CASSARTATDEKLFF. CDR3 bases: TGTGCCAGCAGTGCCCGGACAGCTACCGATGAAAAACTGTTTTTT.

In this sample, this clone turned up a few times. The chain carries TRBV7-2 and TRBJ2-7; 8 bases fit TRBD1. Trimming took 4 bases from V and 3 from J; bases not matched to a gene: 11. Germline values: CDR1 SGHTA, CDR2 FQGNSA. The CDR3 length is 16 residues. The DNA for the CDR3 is TGTGCCAGCAGCTCGTTATCCGGGACAGGTCGCTACGAGCAGTACTTC. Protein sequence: CASSSLSGTGRYEQYF.

DNA for the CDR3: TGTGCCAGCAGTTTAGGTAGCGGGAACACCGGGGAGCTGTTTTTT. Residues: CASSLGSGNTGELFF. The gene calls are TRBV28 and TRBJ2-2, with D maybe TRBD2 (6 bases). Trimming left V 2 bases short and J 1 base short, with 8 bases between. This CDR3 is built from 15 residues. Germline CDR1 is MDHEN and CDR2 is SYDVKM.

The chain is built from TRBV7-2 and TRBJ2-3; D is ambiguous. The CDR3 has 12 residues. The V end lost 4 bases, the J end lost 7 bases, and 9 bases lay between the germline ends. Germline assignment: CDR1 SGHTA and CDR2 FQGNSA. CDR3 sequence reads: CASSSFSYTQYF. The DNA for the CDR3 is TGTGCCAGCAGCTCTTTCTCCTATACGCAGTATTTT.

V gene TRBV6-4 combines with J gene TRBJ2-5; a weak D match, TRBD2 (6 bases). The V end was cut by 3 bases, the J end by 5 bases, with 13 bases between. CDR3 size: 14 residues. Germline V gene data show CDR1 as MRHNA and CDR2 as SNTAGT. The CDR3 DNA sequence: TGTGCCAGCAGTGAACGAGCGGAGGGGGAGACCCAGTACTTC. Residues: CASSERAEGETQYF.

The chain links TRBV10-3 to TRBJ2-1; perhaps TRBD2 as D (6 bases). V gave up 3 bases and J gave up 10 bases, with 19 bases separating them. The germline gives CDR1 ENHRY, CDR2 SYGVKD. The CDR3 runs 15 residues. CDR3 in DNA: TGTGCCATCAGTGACGGACTATTGGGCTTGGGCGAGCAGTTCTTC. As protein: CAISDGLLGLGEQFF.

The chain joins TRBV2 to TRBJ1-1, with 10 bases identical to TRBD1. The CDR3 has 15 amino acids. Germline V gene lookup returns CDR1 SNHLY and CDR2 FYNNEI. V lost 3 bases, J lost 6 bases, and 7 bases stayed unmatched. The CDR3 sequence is CASSEDRGLSAEAFF. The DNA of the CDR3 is TGTGCCAGCAGTGAGGACAGGGGGTTATCGGCTGAAGCTTTCTTT.

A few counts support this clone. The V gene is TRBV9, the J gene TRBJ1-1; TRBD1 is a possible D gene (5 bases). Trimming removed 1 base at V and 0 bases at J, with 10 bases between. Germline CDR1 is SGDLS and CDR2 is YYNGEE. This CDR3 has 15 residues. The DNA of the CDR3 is TGTGCCAGCAGCGTAATCGCAGGGCTGAACACTGAAGCTTTCTTT. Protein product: CASSVIAGLNTEAFF.

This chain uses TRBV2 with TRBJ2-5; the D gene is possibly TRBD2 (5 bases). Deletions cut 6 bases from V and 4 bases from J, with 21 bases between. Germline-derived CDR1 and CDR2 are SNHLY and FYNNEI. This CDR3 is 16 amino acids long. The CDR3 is CASSHGLGSVGETQYF. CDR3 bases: TGTGCCAGCAGCCATGGGTTGGGTAGCGTCGGAGAGACCCAGTACTTC.

In DNA form, the CDR3 reads TGTGCCAGCAGCGCAGGACAGTACCAAGAGACCCAGTACTTC. Translation: CASSAGQYQETQYF. The rearrangement uses TRBV9 and TRBJ2-5, with D maybe TRBD1 (6 bases). Germline values: CDR1 SGDLS, CDR2 YYNGEE. V was shortened by 3 bases and J by 0 bases, with 9 bases between the two germline ends. The CDR3 has 14 amino acids.

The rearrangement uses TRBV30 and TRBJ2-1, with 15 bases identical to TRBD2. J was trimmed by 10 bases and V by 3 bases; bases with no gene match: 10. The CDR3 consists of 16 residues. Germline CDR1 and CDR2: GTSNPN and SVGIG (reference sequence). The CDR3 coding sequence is TGTGCCTGGAGCGTACGGACTAGCGGGAGGGCCGAGGAGCAGTTCTTC. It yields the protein CAWSVRTSGRAEEQFF.

CDR3 loop: CASSQDLVRGNEQFF. CDR3 nucleotides: TGTGCCAGCAGCCAAGATCTAGTCAGGGGCAATGAGCAGTTCTTC. This rearrangement joins TRBV14 to TRBJ2-1, with TRBD1 as a possible D gene (6 bases). Trimming took 0 bases from V and 6 from J, leaving 12 bases between them. The CDR3 contains 15 residues. CDR1 is SGHDN and CDR2 is FVKESK in the germline V gene.

The CDR3 DNA reads TGCAGCGGTCGGACGGGAAAGGGCAATGAGCAGTTCTTC. Translation gives CSGRTGKGNEQFF. The gene calls are TRBV29-1 and TRBJ2-1; perhaps TRBD2 as D (5 bases). CDR3 length: 13 amino acids. V lost 7 bases to trimming and J lost 6 bases, with 16 bases between them. Germline V CDR1 and CDR2: SQVTM, ANQGSEA.

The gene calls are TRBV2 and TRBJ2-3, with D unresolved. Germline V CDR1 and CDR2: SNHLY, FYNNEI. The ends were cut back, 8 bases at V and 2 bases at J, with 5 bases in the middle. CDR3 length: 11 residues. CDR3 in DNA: TGTGCCAGCTTCCTCACAGATACGCAGTATTTT. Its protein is CASFLTDTQYF.